These T cell receptor beta chains were read from a single sample in a study of blood T cells in healthy people across ages. TCRdb passed the 5' RACE reads through MiXCR, listing each CDR3 protein once. The data contain 780,000 or so distinct CDR3 sequences, roughly 25% of them singletons. The same sample was also used in a study of T cells of mothers and their children.

Material for sequencing was blood. Receptors were obtained from a boy under 18 in good health. Each CDR3 is given with its conserved first and last residue. The D gene is left open where the match is weak. Not all rows give a size; the values are once, few, many and, for expanded clones, a class.

size: NA
V: TRBV15
J: TRBJ1-4
D: NA
DNA: TGTGCCACCAGCAGAGAGGACGCAACTAATGAAAAACTGTTTTTT
CDR3: CATSREDATNEKLFF

size: NA
V: TRBV20-1
J: TRBJ1-2
D: TRBD1
DNA: TGCAGTGCTAGAGATCGGGCCCGGGACAGGGGCATAACTTCCTCCTTCCGCTATGGCTACACCTTC
CDR3: CSARDRARDRGITSSFRYGYTF

size: NA
V: TRBV7-9
J: TRBJ1-2
D: NA
DNA: TGTGCCAGCAGCTACCGGGACCTCGGGGACTATGGCTACACCTTC
CDR3: CASSYRDLGDYGYTF

size: NA
V: TRBV29-1
J: TRBJ2-2
D: TRBD1
DNA: TGCAGCGTGGGGACAGGGTTCCCCGGGGAGCTGTTTTTT
CDR3: CSVGTGFPGELFF

size: few
V: TRBV27
J: TRBJ1-1
D: TRBD1
DNA: TGTGCCAGCAGGAGGCCAACAGGGGAAGGCACTGAAGCTTTCTTT
CDR3: CASRRPTGEGTEAFF

size: few
V: TRBV28
J: TRBJ2-7
D: TRBD1
DNA: TGTGCCAGCAGTTTTCAGTTTTGGACAGGGGAGGGATACGAGCAGTACTTC
CDR3: CASSFQFWTGEGYEQYF

size: few
V: TRBV4-1
J: TRBJ1-4
D: NA
DNA: TGCGCCAGCAGCCAAGGTGGACGACCTGAACCCGGGGATGAAAAACTGTTTTTT
CDR3: CASSQGGRPEPGDEKLFF

size: few
V: TRBV7-6
J: TRBJ2-1
D: TRBD2
DNA: TGTGCCAGCAGCGCCGGACTAGCACGTGAGCAGTTCTTC
CDR3: CASSAGLAREQFF

size: NA
V: TRBV6-1
J: TRBJ2-7
D: TRBD1
DNA: TGTGCCAGCAGAAAGGCCGGGACAGGGGGCATCGACGAGCAGTACTTC
CDR3: CASRKAGTGGIDEQYF

size: few
V: TRBV15
J: TRBJ1-4
D: NA
DNA: TGTGCCACCAGCAGACAAGCAACTAATGAAAAACTGTTTTTT
CDR3: CATSRQATNEKLFF

size: few
V: TRBV7-9
J: TRBJ2-2
D: NA
DNA: TGTGCCAGCAGCCCTCTCCGGGGTTATACCGGGGAGCTGTTTTTT
CDR3: CASSPLRGYTGELFF

size: NA
V: TRBV4-1
J: TRBJ2-7
D: NA
DNA: TGCGCCAGCAGCCAAGATCGTTTAATTGCAGAACGAGACTTCTACGAGCAGTACTTC
CDR3: CASSQDRLIAERDFYEQYF

size: many
V: TRBV4-2
J: TRBJ2-7
D: TRBD1
DNA: TGTGCCAGCAGCCAAGAGCAGGGACAGGGTTTGTACGAGCAGTACTTC
CDR3: CASSQEQGQGLYEQYF

size: few
V: TRBV5-1
J: TRBJ2-3
D: TRBD2
DNA: TGCGCCAGCAGGTACCTAGCGGGGAGCACAGATACGCAGTATTTT
CDR3: CASRYLAGSTDTQYF

size: NA
V: TRBV5-5
J: TRBJ1-1
D: NA
DNA: TGTGCCAGCAGCCCAGTCGCGGGGCCCACTGAAGCTTTCTTT
CDR3: CASSPVAGPTEAFF

size: few
V: TRBV12-5
J: TRBJ2-1
D: NA
DNA: TGTGCTAGTGGTACACCTACTAGCACGGATGAGCAGTTCTTC
CDR3: CASGTPTSTDEQFF

size: NA
V: TRBV19
J: TRBJ2-7
D: TRBD2
DNA: TGTGCCAGTAGTATTGGGAGCGGGATTCCCTACGAGCAGTACTTC
CDR3: CASSIGSGIPYEQYF

size: NA
V: TRBV4-1
J: TRBJ2-2
D: TRBD1
DNA: TGCGCCAGCAGGCACAGACAGGGGGCGTCGGGCGGGGAGCTGTTTTTT
CDR3: CASRHRQGASGGELFF

size: NA
V: TRBV28
J: TRBJ2-1
D: NA
DNA: TGTGCCAGCAGTTCGACCCTTGGCGCTTACAATGAGCAGTTCTTC
CDR3: CASSSTLGAYNEQFF

size: few
V: TRBV27
J: TRBJ2-1
D: NA
DNA: TGTGCCAGCAGTGAGGCCGGGCCCAACTACAATGAGCAGTTCTTC
CDR3: CASSEAGPNYNEQFF

size: NA
V: TRBV29-1
J: TRBJ2-7
D: TRBD1
DNA: TGCAGCGTTTTTATAACAGGGGACGTCGCCTACGAGCAGTACTTC
CDR3: CSVFITGDVAYEQYF

size: few
V: TRBV11-3
J: TRBJ2-3
D: NA
DNA: TGTGCCAGCAGCTTACGACTCGCTCATACCCCCAGGGTGGGGGATACGCAGTATTTT
CDR3: CASSLRLAHTPRVGDTQYF

size: few
V: TRBV5-1
J: TRBJ2-7
D: NA
DNA: TGCGCCAGCAGCTTGCAGGAGACCTTTGGCGAGCAGTACTTC
CDR3: CASSLQETFGEQYF

size: NA
V: TRBV5-6
J: TRBJ2-5
D: NA
DNA: TGTGCCAGCAGACCCTGGAGCCCGCAAGAGACCCAGTACTTC
CDR3: CASRPWSPQETQYF

size: NA
V: TRBV6-6
J: TRBJ2-1
D: TRBD1
DNA: TGTGCCAGTATGTCCGGGACAGCCTACAATGAGCAGTTCTTC
CDR3: CASMSGTAYNEQFF

size: NA
V: TRBV5-5
J: TRBJ1-1
D: NA
DNA: TGTGCCAGCAGCTTGGAATTCGGGAATGAAGCTTTCTTT
CDR3: CASSLEFGNEAFF

size: NA
V: TRBV6-5
J: TRBJ2-5
D: NA
DNA: TGTGCCAGCAGTTACTCAAGGATCAGGGAGACCCAGTACTTC
CDR3: CASSYSRIRETQYF

size: NA
V: TRBV20-1
J: TRBJ1-6
D: NA
DNA: TGCAGCGCTCGTGTCGACTCCCGGGAACTCCACTTT
CDR3: CSARVDSRELHF

size: NA
V: TRBV30
J: TRBJ2-5
D: NA
DNA: TGTGCCTGGACCCCGACTAAACAAGAGACCCAGTACTTC
CDR3: CAWTPTKQETQYF

size: NA
V: TRBV28
J: TRBJ2-7
D: NA
DNA: TGTGCCAGCAGTCCGGCTGTAGAGCAGTACTTC
CDR3: CASSPAVEQYF

size: few
V: TRBV7-9
J: TRBJ1-4
D: NA
DNA: TGTGCCAGCAGCTTGGCGCTTCCCAATGAAAAACTGTTTTTT
CDR3: CASSLALPNEKLFF

size: few
V: TRBV7-2
J: TRBJ2-1
D: TRBD2
DNA: TGTGCCAGCAGCCCCCTAGGGCGGGGGGGCCCCGCTCAGTTCTTC
CDR3: CASSPLGRGGPAQFF

size: NA
V: TRBV6-2/TRBV6-3
J: TRBJ1-5
D: NA
DNA: TGTGCCAGCAGTCCACGCACGGTTTACCAGCCCCAGCATTTT
CDR3: CASSPRTVYQPQHF

size: NA
V: TRBV7-3
J: TRBJ2-1
D: NA
DNA: TGTGCCAGCAGCTCTACAGGGTACGGCGACAATGAGCAGTTCTTC
CDR3: CASSSTGYGDNEQFF

size: NA
V: TRBV20-1
J: TRBJ2-5
D: TRBD2
DNA: TGCAGTGCTAGAGATGGACTAGCGGGAGAGACCCAGTACTTC
CDR3: CSARDGLAGETQYF

size: NA
V: TRBV4-3
J: TRBJ1-4
D: TRBD1
DNA: TGCGCCAGCAGCCAAAGGGGGACAGAGAATGAAAAACTGTTTTTT
CDR3: CASSQRGTENEKLFF

size: NA
V: TRBV28
J: TRBJ2-3
D: TRBD2
DNA: TGTGCCAGCAGCCTGACCGGGGCTAGCGGGGGGAAAGATACGCAGTATTTT
CDR3: CASSLTGASGGKDTQYF

size: once
V: TRBV28
J: TRBJ2-6
D: NA
DNA: TGTGCCAGCAGTTCTCTCTCCTGGCAGGGCCACTCTGGGGCCAACGTCCTGACTTTC
CDR3: CASSSLSWQGHSGANVLTF

size: NA
V: TRBV12-5
J: TRBJ2-7
D: TRBD2
DNA: TGTGCTAGTGGTTCCGGACTAGCGGGATCCGAGCAGTACTTC
CDR3: CASGSGLAGSEQYF

size: NA
V: TRBV4-1
J: TRBJ2-5
D: NA
DNA: TGCGCCAGCAGCTTCCGTTTAGCGCTCCAAGAGACCCAGTACTTC
CDR3: CASSFRLALQETQYF

size: few
V: TRBV5-1
J: TRBJ2-5
D: NA
DNA: TGCGCCAGCAGCTCCGGGGACCTCCAAGAGACCCAGTACTTC
CDR3: CASSSGDLQETQYF

size: NA
V: TRBV6-2/TRBV6-3
J: TRBJ2-5
D: TRBD2
DNA: TGTGCCAGCAGTTCTCCGGGACTAGCGTCGGAGGAGACCCAGTACTTC
CDR3: CASSSPGLASEETQYF

size: few
V: TRBV12-3/TRBV12-4
J: TRBJ1-1
D: NA
DNA: TGTGCCAGCAGCCCACCCGGGAGGGAAGCTTTCTTT
CDR3: CASSPPGREAFF

size: few
V: TRBV18
J: TRBJ2-5
D: NA
DNA: TGTGCCAGCTCAACCCTCGGCCAGGGTCACGAGACCCAGTACTTC
CDR3: CASSTLGQGHETQYF

size: NA
V: TRBV6-5
J: TRBJ2-5
D: NA
DNA: TGTGCCAGCAGTTACTCGATAGGACAGCCAACAGAGACCCAGTACTTC
CDR3: CASSYSIGQPTETQYF

size: few
V: TRBV5-1
J: TRBJ2-6
D: NA
DNA: TGTGCCAGCAGCTTAAGTAGCTCTGGGGCCAACGTCCTGACTTTC
CDR3: CASSLSSSGANVLTF

size: NA
V: TRBV20-1
J: TRBJ1-1
D: TRBD1
DNA: TGCAGTGCTAGACGGGACAGGGGCACTGAAGCTTTCTTT
CDR3: CSARRDRGTEAFF

size: NA
V: TRBV11-2
J: TRBJ1-4
D: NA
DNA: TGTGCCAGCGGCTTAGTCTCAGGGAATGAAAAACTGTTTTTT
CDR3: CASGLVSGNEKLFF

size: NA
V: TRBV7-2
J: TRBJ2-3
D: NA
DNA: TGTGCCAGCAGCTTTAGCCCAGATACGCAGTATTTT
CDR3: CASSFSPDTQYF

size: NA
V: TRBV7-2
J: TRBJ2-7
D: TRBD2
DNA: TGTGCCAGCAGCTCCCCTAGCGGCAGGTACGAGCAGTACTTC
CDR3: CASSSPSGRYEQYF

size: NA
V: TRBV20-1
J: TRBJ2-1
D: TRBD2
DNA: TGCAGTGCTAGAGATAGGGGCGGGAGGGGCTCCTACAATGAGCAGTTCTTC
CDR3: CSARDRGGRGSYNEQFF

size: NA
V: TRBV20-1
J: TRBJ2-5
D: TRBD1
DNA: TGCAGTGTCCCTGACAGGGGAAGGGAGACCCAGTACTTC
CDR3: CSVPDRGRETQYF

size: few
V: TRBV2
J: TRBJ1-4
D: NA
DNA: TGTGCCAGCAGTGAAGCGCTAGTCACGGCTAATGAAAAACTGTTTTTT
CDR3: CASSEALVTANEKLFF

size: NA
V: TRBV10-3
J: TRBJ1-1
D: NA
DNA: TGTGCCATCAGTGCTCTGCTCTGGAAGAACACTGAAGCTTTCTTT
CDR3: CAISALLWKNTEAFF